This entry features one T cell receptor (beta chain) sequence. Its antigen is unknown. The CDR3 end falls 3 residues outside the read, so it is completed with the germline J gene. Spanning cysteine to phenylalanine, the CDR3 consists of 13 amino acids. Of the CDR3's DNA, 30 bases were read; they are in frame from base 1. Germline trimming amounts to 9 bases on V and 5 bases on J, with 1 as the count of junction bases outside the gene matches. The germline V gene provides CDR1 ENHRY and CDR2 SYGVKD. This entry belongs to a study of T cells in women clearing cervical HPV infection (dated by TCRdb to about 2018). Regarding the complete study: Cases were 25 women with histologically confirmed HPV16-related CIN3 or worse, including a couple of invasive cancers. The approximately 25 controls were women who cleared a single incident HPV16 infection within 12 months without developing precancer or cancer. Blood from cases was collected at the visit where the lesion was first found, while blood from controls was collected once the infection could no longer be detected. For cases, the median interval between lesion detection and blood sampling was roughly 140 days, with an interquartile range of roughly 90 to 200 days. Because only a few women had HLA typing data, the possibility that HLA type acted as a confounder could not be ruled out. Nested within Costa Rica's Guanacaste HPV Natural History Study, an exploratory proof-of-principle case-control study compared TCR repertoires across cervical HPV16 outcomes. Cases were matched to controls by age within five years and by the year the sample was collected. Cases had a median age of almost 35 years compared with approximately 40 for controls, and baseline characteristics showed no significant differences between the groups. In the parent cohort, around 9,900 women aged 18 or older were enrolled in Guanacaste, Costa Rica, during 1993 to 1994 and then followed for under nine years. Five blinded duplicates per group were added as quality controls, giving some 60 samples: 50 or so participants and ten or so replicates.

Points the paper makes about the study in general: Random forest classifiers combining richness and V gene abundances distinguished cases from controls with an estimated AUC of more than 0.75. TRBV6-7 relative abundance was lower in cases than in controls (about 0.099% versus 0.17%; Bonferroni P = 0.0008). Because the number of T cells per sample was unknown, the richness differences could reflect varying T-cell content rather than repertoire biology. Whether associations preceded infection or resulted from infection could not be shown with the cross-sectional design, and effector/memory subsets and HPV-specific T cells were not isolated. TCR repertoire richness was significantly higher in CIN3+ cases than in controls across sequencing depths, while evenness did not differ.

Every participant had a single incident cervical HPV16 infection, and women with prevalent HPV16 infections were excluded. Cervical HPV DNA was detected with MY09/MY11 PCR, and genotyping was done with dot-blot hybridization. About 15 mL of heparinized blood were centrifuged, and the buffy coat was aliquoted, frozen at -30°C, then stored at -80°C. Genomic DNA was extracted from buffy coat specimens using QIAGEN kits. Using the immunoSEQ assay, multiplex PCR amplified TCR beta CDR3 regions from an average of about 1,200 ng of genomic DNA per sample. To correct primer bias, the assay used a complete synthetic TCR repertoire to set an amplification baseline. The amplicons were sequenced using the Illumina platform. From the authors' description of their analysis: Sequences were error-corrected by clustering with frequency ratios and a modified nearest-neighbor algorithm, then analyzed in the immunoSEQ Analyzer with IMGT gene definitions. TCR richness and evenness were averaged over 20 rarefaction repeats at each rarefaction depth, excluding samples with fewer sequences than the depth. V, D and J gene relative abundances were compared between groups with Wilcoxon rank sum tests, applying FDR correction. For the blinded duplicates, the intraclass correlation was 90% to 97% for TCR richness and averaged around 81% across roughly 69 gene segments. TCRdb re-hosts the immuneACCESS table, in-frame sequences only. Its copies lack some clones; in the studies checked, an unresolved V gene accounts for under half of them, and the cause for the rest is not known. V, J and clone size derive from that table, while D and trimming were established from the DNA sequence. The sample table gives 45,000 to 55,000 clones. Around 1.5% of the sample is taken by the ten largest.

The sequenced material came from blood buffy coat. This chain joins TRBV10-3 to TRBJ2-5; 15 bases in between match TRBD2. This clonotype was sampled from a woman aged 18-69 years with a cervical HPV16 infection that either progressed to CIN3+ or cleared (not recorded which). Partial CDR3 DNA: TGTGCCATTGGACTAGCGGGAGGGGAGACC. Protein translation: CAIGLAGGET. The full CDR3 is CAIGLAGGETQYF.